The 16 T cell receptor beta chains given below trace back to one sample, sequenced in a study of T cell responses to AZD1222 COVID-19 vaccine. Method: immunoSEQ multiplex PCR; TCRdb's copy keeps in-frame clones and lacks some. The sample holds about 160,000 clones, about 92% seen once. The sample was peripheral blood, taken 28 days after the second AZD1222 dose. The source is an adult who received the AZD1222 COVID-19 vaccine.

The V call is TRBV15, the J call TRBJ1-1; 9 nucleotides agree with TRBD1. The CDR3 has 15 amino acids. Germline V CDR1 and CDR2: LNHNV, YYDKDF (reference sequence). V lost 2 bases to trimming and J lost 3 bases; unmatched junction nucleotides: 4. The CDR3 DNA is TGTGCCACCAGCAGATCCGGGACAGGGTACACTGAAGCTTTCTTT. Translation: CATSRSGTGYTEAFF.

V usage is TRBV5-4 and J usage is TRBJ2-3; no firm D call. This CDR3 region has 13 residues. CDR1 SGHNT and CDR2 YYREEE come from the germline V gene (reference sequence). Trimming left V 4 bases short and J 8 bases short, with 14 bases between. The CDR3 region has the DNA TGTGCCAGCAGCGAAGACCGAGGCGGTACGCAGTATTTT. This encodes CASSEDRGGTQYF.

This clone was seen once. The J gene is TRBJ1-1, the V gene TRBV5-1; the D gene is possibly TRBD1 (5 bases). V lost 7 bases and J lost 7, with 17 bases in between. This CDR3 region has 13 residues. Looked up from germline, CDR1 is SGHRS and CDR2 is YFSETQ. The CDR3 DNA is TGCGCCAGCGGGGTGGGGTGGGGGAGTGAAGCTTTCTTT. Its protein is CASGVGWGSEAFF.

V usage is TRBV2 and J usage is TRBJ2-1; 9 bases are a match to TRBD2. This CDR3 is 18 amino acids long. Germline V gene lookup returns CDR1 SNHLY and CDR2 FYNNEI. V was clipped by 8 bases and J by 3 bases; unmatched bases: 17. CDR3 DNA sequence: TGTGCCAGCTCAAGGCACAGAAGCGGGGGGTCCAACTACAATGAGCAGTTCTTC. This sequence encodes CASSRHRSGGSNYNEQFF.

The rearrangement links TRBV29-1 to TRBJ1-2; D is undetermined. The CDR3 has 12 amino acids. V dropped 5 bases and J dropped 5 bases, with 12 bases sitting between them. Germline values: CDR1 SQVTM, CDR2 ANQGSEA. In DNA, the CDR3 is TGCAGCGTTTCGTACGGGGAATATGGCTACACCTTC. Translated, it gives CSVSYGEYGYTF.

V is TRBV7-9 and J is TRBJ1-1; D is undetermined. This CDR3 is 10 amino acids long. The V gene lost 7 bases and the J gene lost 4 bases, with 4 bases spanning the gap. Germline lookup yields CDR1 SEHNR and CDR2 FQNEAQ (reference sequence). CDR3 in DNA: TGTGCCAGCAAATCCACTGAAGCTTTCTTT. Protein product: CASKSTEAFF.

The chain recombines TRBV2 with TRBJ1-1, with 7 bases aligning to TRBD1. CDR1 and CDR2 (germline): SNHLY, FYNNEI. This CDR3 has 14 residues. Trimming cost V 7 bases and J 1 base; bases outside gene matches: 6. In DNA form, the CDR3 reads TGTGCCAGCACCTCGGACAGGTGGAACACTGAAGCTTTCTTT. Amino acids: CASTSDRWNTEAFF.

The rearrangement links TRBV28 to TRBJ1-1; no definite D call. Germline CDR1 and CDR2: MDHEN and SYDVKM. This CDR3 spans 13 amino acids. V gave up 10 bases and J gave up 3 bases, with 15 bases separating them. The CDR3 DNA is TGTGCCACTGAAGGAGGGCGGGACACTGAAGCTTTCTTT. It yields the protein CATEGGRDTEAFF.

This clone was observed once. DNA for the CDR3: TGTCTCCACAACCGCCCTAAACAGGGTTCCAACTATGGCTACACCTTC. Amino acids: CLHNRPKQGSNYGYTF. The rearrangement joins TRBV27 to TRBJ1-2; D might be TRBD1 (6 bases). The V gene's germline CDR1 is MNHEY and CDR2 SMNVEV (reference sequence). The CDR3 loop spans 16 amino acids.

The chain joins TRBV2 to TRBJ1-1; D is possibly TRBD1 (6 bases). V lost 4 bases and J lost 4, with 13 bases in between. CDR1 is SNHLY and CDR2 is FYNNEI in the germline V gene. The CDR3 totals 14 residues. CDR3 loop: CASSGARGRTEAFF. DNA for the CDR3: TGTGCCAGCAGTGGGGCCAGGGGCCGCACTGAAGCTTTCTTT.

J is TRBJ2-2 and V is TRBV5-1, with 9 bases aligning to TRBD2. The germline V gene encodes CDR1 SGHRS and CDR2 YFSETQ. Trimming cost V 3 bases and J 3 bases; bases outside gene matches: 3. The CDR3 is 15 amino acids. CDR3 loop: CASSSQRGDTGELFF. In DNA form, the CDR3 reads TGCGCCAGCAGCTCCCAGCGGGGGGACACCGGGGAGCTGTTTTTT.

The CDR3 DNA sequence: TGTGCCAGCTCAGAGTTCGGGACTACGCTAGACAATGAGCAGTTCTTC. Encoded protein: CASSEFGTTLDNEQFF. The chain carries TRBV18 and TRBJ2-1; 7 bases fit TRBD2. Trimming at V came to 5 bases and at J to 5 bases, leaving 12 bases not matched to a gene. This CDR3 region has 16 residues. Germline-derived CDR1 and CDR2 are KGHSH and LQKENI.

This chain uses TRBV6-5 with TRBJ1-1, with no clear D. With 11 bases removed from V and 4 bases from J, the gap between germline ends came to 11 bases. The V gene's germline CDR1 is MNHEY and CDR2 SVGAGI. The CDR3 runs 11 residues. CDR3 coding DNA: TGTGCCGCGGGAGGTGTCACTGAAGCTTTCTTT. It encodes CAAGGVTEAFF.

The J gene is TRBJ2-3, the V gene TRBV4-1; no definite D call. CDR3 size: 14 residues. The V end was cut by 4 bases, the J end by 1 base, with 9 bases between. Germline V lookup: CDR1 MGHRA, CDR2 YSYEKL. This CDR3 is CASSLGTRTDTQYF. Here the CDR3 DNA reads TGCGCCAGCAGCCTAGGAACCCGCACAGATACGCAGTATTTT.

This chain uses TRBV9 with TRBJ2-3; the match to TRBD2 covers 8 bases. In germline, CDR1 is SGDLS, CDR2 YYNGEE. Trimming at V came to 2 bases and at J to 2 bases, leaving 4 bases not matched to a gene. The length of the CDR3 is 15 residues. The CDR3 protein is CASSVGGGFTDTQYF. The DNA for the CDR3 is TGTGCCAGCAGCGTCGGCGGGGGGTTCACAGATACGCAGTATTTT. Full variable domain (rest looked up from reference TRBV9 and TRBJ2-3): DSGVTQTPKHLITATGQRVTLRCSPRSGDLSVYWYQQSLDQGLQFLIQYYNGEERAKGNILERFSAQQFPDLHSELNLSSLELGDSALYFCASSVGGGFTDTQYFGPGTRLTVL.

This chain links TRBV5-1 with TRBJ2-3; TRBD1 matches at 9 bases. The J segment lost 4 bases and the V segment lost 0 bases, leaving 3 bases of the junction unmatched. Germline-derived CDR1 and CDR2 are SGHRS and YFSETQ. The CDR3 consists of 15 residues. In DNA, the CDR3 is TGCGCCAGCAGCTTGGAGACAGGGGGTCCAGATACGCAGTATTTT. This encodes CASSLETGGPDTQYF.